This paragraph covers one TCR beta chain sequence. TCRdb's copy holds only in-frame clones and misses some; the assay was immunoSEQ multiplex PCR. The table has under 300,000 clones, under 95% seen once; the top ten hold around 1.8%. The data derive from a study of blood T cell repertoires in COVID-19. Germline-derived CDR1 and CDR2 are SGDLS and YYNGEE. V lost 2 bases, J lost 6 bases, and 11 bases lay in between. This CDR3 is 14 amino acids long. Sequences were obtained from PBMCs or T cells enriched from blood (not recorded which). The TCR sequence derives from a woman between 18 and 30 years old who had recovered from COVID-19. The chain is built from TRBV9 and TRBJ1-4, with D possibly TRBD1 on 5 matching bases. The CDR3 sequence is CASSVRVVDEKLFF. The CDR3, as DNA: TGTGCCAGCAGCGTCAGGGTTGTGGATGAAAAACTGTTTTTT.